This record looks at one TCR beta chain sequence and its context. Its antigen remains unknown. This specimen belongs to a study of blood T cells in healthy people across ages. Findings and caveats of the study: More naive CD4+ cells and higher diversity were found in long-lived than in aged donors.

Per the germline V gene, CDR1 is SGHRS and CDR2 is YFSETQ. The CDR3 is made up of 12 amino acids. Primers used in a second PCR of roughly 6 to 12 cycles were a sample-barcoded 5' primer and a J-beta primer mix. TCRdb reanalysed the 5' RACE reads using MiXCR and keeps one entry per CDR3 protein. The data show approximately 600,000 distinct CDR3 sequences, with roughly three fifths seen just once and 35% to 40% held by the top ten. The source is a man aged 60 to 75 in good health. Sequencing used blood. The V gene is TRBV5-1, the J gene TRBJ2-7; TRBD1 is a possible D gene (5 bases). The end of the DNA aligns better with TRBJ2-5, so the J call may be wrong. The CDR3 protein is CASGAVGETQYF. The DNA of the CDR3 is TGCGCCAGCGGGGCCGTGGGGGAGACCCAGTACTTC.